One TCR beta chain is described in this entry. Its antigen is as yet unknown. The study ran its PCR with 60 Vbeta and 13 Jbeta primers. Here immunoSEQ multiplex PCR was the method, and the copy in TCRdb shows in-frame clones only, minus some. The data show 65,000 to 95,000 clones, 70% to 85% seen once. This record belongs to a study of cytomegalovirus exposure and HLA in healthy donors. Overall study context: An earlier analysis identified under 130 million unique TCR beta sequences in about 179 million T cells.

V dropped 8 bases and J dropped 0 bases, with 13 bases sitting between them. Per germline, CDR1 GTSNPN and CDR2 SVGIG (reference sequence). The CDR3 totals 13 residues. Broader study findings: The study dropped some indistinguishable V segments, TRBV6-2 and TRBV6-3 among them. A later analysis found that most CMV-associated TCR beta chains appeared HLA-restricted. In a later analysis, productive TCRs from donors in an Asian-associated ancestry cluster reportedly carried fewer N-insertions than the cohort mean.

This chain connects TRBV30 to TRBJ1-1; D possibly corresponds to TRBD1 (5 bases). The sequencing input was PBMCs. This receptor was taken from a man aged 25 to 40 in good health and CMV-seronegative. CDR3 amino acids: CATKQALNTEAFF. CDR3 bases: TGTGCCACGAAACAGGCTCTGAACACTGAAGCTTTCTTT.